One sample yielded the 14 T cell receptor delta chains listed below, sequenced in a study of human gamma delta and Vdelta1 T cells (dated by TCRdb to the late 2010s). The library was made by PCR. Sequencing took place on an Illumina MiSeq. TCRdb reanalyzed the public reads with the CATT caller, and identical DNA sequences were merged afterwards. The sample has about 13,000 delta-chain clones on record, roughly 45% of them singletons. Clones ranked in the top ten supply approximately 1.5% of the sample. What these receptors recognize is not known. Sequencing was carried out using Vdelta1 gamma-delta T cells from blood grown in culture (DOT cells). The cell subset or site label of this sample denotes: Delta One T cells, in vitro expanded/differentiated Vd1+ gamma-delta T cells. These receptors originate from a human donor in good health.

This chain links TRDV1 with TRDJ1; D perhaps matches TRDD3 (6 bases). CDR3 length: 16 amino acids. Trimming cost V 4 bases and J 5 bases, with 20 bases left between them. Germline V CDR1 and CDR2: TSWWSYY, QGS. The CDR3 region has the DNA TGTGCTCTTGGGGCGTCCTTTATGTTGCTGGGGGATAAACTCATCTTT. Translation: CALGASFMLLGDKLIF.

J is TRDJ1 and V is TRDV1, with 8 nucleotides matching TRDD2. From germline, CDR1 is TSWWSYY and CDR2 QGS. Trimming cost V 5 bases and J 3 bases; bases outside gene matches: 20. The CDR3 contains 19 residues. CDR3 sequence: CALGNPDGFLRYYADKLIF. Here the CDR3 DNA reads TGTGCTCTTGGGAACCCAGACGGCTTCCTACGGTACTATGCCGATAAACTCATCTTT.

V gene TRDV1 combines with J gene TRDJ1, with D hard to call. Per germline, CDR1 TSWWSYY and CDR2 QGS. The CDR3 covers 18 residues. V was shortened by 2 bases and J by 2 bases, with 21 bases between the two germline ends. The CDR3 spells CALGEVRGSLEGTDKLIF. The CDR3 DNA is TGTGCTCTTGGGGAAGTCCGGGGTTCATTGGAGGGTACCGATAAACTCATCTTT.

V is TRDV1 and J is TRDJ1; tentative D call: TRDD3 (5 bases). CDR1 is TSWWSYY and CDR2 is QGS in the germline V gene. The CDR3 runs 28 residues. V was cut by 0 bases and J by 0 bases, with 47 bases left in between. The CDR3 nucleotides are TGTGCTCTTGGGGAACTAGGGCCCCCCCCTATCTTACCTCGTTATCGGCTCACGGAACGGGGGTACACCGATAAACTCATCTTT. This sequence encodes CALGELGPPPILPRYRLTERGYTDKLIF.

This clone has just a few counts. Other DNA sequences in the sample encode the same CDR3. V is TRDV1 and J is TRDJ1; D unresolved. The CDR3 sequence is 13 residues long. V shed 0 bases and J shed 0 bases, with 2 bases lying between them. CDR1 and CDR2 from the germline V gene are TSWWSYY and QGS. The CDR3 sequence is CALGELYTDKLIF. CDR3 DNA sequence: TGTGCTCTTGGGGAACTGTACACCGATAAACTCATCTTT.

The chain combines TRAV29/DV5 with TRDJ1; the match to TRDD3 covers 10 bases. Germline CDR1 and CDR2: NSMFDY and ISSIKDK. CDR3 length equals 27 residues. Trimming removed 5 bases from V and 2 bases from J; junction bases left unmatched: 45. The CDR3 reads CAATLVSYGTLSFKYGGIRVGTDKLIF. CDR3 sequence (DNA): TGTGCAGCCACTTTGGTTTCCTACGGGACCCTATCCTTCAAATACGGGGGGATACGCGTCGGTACCGATAAACTCATCTTT.

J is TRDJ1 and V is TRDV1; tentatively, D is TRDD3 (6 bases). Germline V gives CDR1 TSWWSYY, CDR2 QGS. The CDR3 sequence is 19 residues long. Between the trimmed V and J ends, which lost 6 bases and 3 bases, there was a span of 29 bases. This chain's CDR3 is CALGHRRLWGSEFPDKLIF. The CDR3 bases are TGTGCTCTTGGCCACCGGAGACTCTGGGGTTCTGAGTTCCCCGATAAACTCATCTTT.

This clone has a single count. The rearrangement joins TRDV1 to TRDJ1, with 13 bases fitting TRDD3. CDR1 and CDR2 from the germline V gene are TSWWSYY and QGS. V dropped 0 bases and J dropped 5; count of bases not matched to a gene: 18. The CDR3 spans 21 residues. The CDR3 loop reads CALGELMGLGNWGIRGDKLIF. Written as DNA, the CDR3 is TGTGCTCTTGGGGAACTTATGGGTCTCGGAAACTGGGGGATACGGGGTGATAAACTCATCTTT.

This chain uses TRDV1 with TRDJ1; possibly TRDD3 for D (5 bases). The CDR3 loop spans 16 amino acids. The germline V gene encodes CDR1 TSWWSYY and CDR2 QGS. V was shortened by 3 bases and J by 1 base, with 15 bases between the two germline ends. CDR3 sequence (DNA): TGTGCTCTTGGGGAGTCTCCACTGGTTCTCACCGATAAACTCATCTTT. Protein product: CALGESPLVLTDKLIF.

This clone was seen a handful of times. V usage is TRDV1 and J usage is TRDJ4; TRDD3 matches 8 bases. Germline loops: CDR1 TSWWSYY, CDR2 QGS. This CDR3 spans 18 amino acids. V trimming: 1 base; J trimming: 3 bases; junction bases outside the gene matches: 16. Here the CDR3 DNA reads TGTGCTCTTGGGGAACCAAACCCCTTCGCTGGGGGAACGGGACCCCTGATCTTT. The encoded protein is CALGEPNPFAGGTGPLIF.

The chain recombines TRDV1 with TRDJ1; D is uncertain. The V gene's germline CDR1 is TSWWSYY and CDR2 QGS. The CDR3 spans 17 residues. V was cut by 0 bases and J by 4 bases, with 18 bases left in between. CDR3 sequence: CALGELKPAGPNDKLIF. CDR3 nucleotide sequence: TGTGCTCTTGGGGAACTCAAGCCCGCGGGGCCGAACGATAAACTCATCTTT.

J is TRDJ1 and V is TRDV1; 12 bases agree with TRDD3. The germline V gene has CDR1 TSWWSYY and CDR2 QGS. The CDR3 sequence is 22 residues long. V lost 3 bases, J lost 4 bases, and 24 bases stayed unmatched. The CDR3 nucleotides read TGTGCTCTTGGGGACCCGCCTTCCGCTGGGGGATACGCCGAGCTTTGTGGCGATAAACTCATCTTT. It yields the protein CALGDPPSAGGYAELCGDKLIF.

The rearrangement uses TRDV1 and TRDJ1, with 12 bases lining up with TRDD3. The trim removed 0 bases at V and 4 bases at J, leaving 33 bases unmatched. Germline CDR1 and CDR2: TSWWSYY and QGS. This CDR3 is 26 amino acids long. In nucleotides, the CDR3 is TGTGCTCTTGGGGAACTAATTGACCTGGGCCTCGGAAAAGCCTTCTGGGGGATACGCTATAGCGATAAACTCATCTTT. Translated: CALGELIDLGLGKAFWGIRYSDKLIF.

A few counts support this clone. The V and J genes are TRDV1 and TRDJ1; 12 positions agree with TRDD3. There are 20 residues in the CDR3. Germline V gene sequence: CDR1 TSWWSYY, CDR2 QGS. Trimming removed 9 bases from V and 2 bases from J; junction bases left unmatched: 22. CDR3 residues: CALLRGVLGDTGPRTDKLIF. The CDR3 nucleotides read TGTGCTCTACTGAGGGGGGTGCTGGGGGATACGGGCCCCAGGACCGATAAACTCATCTTT.